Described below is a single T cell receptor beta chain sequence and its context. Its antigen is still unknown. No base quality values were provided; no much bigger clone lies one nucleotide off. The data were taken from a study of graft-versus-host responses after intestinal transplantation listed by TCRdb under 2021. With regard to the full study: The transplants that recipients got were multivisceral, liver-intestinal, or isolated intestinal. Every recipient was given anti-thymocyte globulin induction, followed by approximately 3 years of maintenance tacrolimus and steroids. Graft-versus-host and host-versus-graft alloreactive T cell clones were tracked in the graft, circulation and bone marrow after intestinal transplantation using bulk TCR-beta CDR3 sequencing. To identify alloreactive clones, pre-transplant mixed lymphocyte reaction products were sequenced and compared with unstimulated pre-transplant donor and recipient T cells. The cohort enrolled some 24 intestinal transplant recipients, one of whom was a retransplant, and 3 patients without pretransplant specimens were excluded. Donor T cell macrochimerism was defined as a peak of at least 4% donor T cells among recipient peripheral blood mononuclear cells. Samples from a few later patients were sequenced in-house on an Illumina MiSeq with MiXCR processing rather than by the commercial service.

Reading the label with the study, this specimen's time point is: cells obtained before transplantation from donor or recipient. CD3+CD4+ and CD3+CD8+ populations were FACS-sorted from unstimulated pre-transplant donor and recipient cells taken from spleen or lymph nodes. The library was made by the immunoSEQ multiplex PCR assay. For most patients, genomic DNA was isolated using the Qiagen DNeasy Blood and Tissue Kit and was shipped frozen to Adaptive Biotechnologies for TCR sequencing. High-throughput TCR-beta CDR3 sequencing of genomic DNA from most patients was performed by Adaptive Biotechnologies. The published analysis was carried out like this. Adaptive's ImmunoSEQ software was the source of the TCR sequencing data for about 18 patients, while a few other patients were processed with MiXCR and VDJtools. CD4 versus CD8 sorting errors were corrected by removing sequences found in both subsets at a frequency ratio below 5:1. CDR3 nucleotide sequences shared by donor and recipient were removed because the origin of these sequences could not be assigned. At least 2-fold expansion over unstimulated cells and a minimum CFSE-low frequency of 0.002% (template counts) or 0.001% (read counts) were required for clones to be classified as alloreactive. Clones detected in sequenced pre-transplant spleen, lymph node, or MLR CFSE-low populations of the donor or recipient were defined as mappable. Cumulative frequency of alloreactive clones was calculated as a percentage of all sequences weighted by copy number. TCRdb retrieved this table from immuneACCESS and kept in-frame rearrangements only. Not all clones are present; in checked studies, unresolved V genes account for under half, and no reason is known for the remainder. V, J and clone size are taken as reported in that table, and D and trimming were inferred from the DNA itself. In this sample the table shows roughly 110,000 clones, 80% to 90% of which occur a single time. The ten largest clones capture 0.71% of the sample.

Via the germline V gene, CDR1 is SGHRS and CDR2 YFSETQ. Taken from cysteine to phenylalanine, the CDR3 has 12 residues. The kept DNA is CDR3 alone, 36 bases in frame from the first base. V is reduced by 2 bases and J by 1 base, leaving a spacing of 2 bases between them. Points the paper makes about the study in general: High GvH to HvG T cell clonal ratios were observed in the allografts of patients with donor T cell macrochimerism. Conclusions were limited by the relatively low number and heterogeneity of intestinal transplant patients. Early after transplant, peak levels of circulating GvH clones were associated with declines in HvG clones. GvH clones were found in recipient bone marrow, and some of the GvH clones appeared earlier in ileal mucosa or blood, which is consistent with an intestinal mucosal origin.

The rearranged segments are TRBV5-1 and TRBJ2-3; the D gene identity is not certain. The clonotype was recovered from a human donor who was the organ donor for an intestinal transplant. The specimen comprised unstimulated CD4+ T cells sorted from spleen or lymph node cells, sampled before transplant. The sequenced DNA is TGCGCCAGCAGCTTTGGCACAGATACGCAGTATTTT. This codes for CASSFGTDTQYF.